A selection of T cell receptor beta chains follows, all from one sample in a study of blood T cell repertoires in COVID-19. Assay: immunoSEQ multiplex PCR; the TCRdb copy retains only in-frame clones and omits some. Of 200,000 to 250,000 clones listed, roughly 80% are singletons. The sample taken for sequencing was peripheral blood. The receptors shown here come from a woman aged 55-69 years who had recovered from COVID-19. Both conserved end residues are part of each CDR3. A D gene is named only where the DNA matches it firmly. Some rows have no size entry. The others give once, few or many, or a class for an expanded clone.

abundance	v_gene	j_gene	d_gene	CDR3aa	CDR3nt
NA	TRBV14	TRBJ2-7	TRBD1	CASRRTGGYEQYF	TGTGCCAGCAGGAGAACAGGGGGCTACGAGCAGTACTTC
NA	TRBV12-3/TRBV12-4	TRBJ1-2	TRBD1	CASSFTGGGGYTF	TGTGCCAGCAGTTTCACAGGGGGCGGTGGCTACACCTTC
NA	TRBV5-1	TRBJ1-1	NA	CASSLTPTGNTEAFF	TGCGCCAGCAGCTTGACCCCGACAGGGAACACTGAAGCTTTCTTT
NA	TRBV3-1/TRBV3-2	TRBJ1-2	TRBD1	CASSATGVRGYTF	TGTGCCAGCAGCGCGACAGGGGTGAGGGGCTACACCTTC
NA	TRBV9	TRBJ2-3	TRBD2	CASSVGLAGEDTQYF	TGTGCCAGCAGCGTAGGACTAGCGGGGGAAGATACGCAGTATTTT
few	TRBV2	TRBJ1-2	TRBD1	CASSSGQAAYGYTF	TGTGCCAGCAGCTCCGGACAGGCCGCCTATGGCTACACCTTC
NA	TRBV30	TRBJ1-3	NA	CAWSPGDGNTIYF	TGTGCCTGGAGCCCAGGGGATGGAAACACCATATATTTT
NA	TRBV5-4	TRBJ1-1	NA	CASTKKGGGTMNTEAFF	TGTGCCAGCACCAAAAAGGGGGGAGGGACCATGAACACTGAAGCTTTCTTT
NA	TRBV18	TRBJ2-7	NA	CASSPRPDSYEQYF	TGTGCCAGCTCACCACGTCCAGATTCCTACGAGCAGTACTTC
NA	TRBV9	TRBJ1-3	TRBD1	CASSTHRGLGNTIYF	TGTGCCAGCAGCACACACAGGGGGCTTGGAAACACCATATATTTT
NA	TRBV10-3	TRBJ1-1	NA	CAIRKTSTEMNTEAFF	TGTGCCATCAGGAAAACCTCGACAGAAATGAACACTGAAGCTTTCTTT
NA	TRBV4-1	TRBJ1-1	NA	CASSQARGNTEAFF	TGCGCCAGCAGCCAGGCCCGCGGGAACACTGAAGCTTTCTTT
NA	TRBV6-6	TRBJ2-5	TRBD1	CASIGTGQETQYF	TGTGCCAGCATCGGGACAGGCCAAGAGACCCAGTACTTC
NA	TRBV19	TRBJ1-1	TRBD1	CASTEGQALNTEAFF	TGTGCCAGTACCGAGGGACAGGCCTTGAACACTGAAGCTTTCTTT
NA	TRBV28	TRBJ1-5	TRBD1	CASSLRGRLQPQHF	TGTGCCAGCAGTTTAAGGGGGCGGTTGCAGCCCCAGCATTTT
NA	TRBV6-5	TRBJ1-4	NA	CASSYGGAWEKLFF	TGTGCCAGCAGTTACGGGGGGGCTTGGGAAAAACTGTTTTTT
once	TRBV6-5	TRBJ1-6	NA	CASSPQGPSPLHF	TGTGCCAGCAGTCCTCAGGGTCCATCACCCCTCCACTTT
NA	TRBV5-1	TRBJ1-4	NA	CASSLVQGNEKLFF	TGCGCCAGCAGCTTGGTGCAGGGAAATGAAAAACTGTTTTTT
NA	TRBV6-1	TRBJ1-1	TRBD1	CASSEVGTAHTEAFF	TGTGCCAGCAGTGAGGTTGGGACAGCGCACACTGAAGCTTTCTTT
once	TRBV7-2	TRBJ1-5	TRBD1	CASSLRQGSNQPQHF	TGTGCCAGCAGCTTACGACAGGGGAGCAATCAGCCCCAGCATTTT
few	TRBV5-4	TRBJ2-7	NA	CASSDPGLKAYEQYF	TGTGCCAGCAGCGATCCAGGGTTAAAGGCCTACGAGCAGTACTTC
NA	TRBV4-3	TRBJ2-3	TRBD2	CASSQDPGLGADTQYF	TGCGCCAGCAGCCAAGATCCGGGACTAGGGGCCGATACGCAGTATTTT